The present TCR beta chain was sequenced within a study of immune cell composition in non-small cell lung cancer. About the research overall: Lung adenocarcinoma or squamous carcinoma made up most tumours.

V was pared by 5 bases and J by 7 bases, with 12 bases of the junction left unmatched. Germline V CDR1 and CDR2: SEHNR, FQNEAQ (reference sequence). The CDR3 is made up of 15 amino acids. Some clones are missing from TCRdb's copy, which holds only in-frame ones; the method was immunoSEQ multiplex PCR. The data contain approximately 3,000 clones, around three quarters of them singletons. For this clone: Its antigen is still unknown.

Study results and caveats: Tumour-associated clones >0.5% occurred in approximately 34% of adenocarcinomas, over 60% of squamous. Shared sequences between tumour-reactive and dominant in vivo clones were not proven.

Frozen unsorted single-cell suspensions supplied the genomic DNA. Source material: lung tumor tissue. The chain joins TRBV7-9 to TRBJ1-2; TRBD1 matches at 8 bases. The source is a human donor with non-small cell lung cancer. The CDR3 region is CASSASGQGVFGYTF. The CDR3 DNA reads as TGTGCCAGCAGCGCGAGCGGACAGGGCGTTTTTGGCTACACCTTC.